Included here is one T cell receptor (beta chain) sequence, with context. The clone's antigen remains unknown. Qualities for individual bases were not recorded, and no much larger clone is one base off. Libraries were built with the immunoSEQ multiplex PCR assay. The multiplex PCR relied on a mix of 60 forward primers for TCR Vbeta segments and 13 reverse primers for TCR Jbeta segments. Amplification of the CDR3 region of rearranged TCR beta genes was performed with a multiplex PCR assay on genomic DNA. Amplified TCR beta libraries were sequenced as 87-base-pair reads on the Illumina HiSeq System. In the paper's pipeline: A later analysis counted tens of millions of unique TCR beta chains across the approximately 700 repertoires, and about 10 million of these chains were shared by at least two donors. To remove PCR and sequencing errors, raw reads were error-corrected and collapsed into unique sequences using a nearest-neighbor algorithm that merged closely related sequences. V, D and J gene segments were assigned by aligning CDR3 sequences to IMGT reference sequences. For a sequence to be retained, at least a six-nucleotide match to both a V gene segment and a J gene segment was required. Rearrangements were called productive when the CDR3 lacked stop codons and stayed in frame with V and J; all others were non-productive. Following IMGT convention, CDR3 was defined as the stretch from the second conserved V-encoded cysteine to the conserved J-encoded phenylalanine. The earlier analysis of approximately 500 of the donors excluded sequences that lacked an unambiguous match to a single V gene segment. In an earlier analysis of some 590 of the donors, a V segment was called functional when productive rearrangements were above 56.7%, and segregating when the standard deviation between donors exceeded 5%. To diagnose cytomegalovirus status from the catalog of TCR beta chain sequences, a statistical classification framework was built. In a later analysis, TCR nucleotide sequences were compared against IMGT/GENE-DB human TR gene sequences so that V and J genes could be assigned. A later analysis assigned CDR3 sequences and most-parsimonious VDJ recombination scenarios with the TCRdist pipeline. A later analysis defined each TCR beta chain by its CDR3 amino acid sequence plus V-gene family, and excluded reads lacking a unique V-gene family. To address suspected cross-contamination and a sequencing artifact, a later analysis removed around 590 highly shared, low-generation-probability nucleotide sequences. In a later analysis, a clonal expansion index was calculated for each public chain from normalized within-repertoire ranks of inferred template counts. Generation probabilities in a later analysis came from a VDJ recombination model fitted to out-of-frame rearrangements, and those results were checked against IGoR. Hypergeometric tests were used in a later analysis to score TCR-TCR, TCR-HLA and TCR-CMV co-occurrence, with a repertoire-size bias correction applied to the TCR pairs. False discovery rates were estimated in a later analysis by permuting HLA or CMV assignments 20 times. In a later analysis, co-occurring TCRs were grouped using DBSCAN, and TCRdist sequence similarity was added for clustering within HLA-allele-positive subsets. Repertoires with fewer than 30,000 or more than 120,000 public chains were left out of co-occurrence clustering, as were about 5 repertoires with anomalous nucleotide sharing. Held by TCRdb, this immuneACCESS table contains in-frame sequences only and omits some clones. Under half of the omission traces to an unresolved V gene where checked; the cause of the rest is unknown. V, J and clone size are those of that table, while D and trimming were read from the DNA. The sample has more than 95,000 clones on record, roughly 15% of them singletons. The ten largest clonotypes hold more than 0.8% of the sample.

The data originate from a study of cytomegalovirus exposure and HLA in healthy donors (dated by TCRdb to 2015 to 2018). In the study overall: An earlier analysis of approximately 590 of the donors reported more than 250 Gb of sequence data and 117 million unique TCR beta sequences from 150 million to 200 million T cells. Among some 410 genotyped donors of the cohort, an average of about 240,000 unique TCR beta nucleotide sequences were sequenced per donor, around 20% of them non-productive. A later genetic analysis took genome-wide SNP genotypes for about three fifths of the 666 donors and used that subset as a discovery cohort. Because of strong linkage in the cohort, 5 or 6 DR-DQ haplotypes were treated as single units for association and clustering. The study combined high-throughput TCR immunosequencing, statistical association of individual TCRs with disease status, and machine learning to predict cytomegalovirus infection status. About 300 gigabases of sequencing data and approximately 84 million unique TCR sequences were included in an early release covering around 650 HLA-typed donors. The number of donors typed differed by locus, with about 629-640 for A, B, C, DRB1 and DQB1, 522 for DQA1, about 610 for DPA1, and approximately 470 for DPB1. Using immunosequencing, the study profiled T cell repertoires from 550 to 750 subjects and related those repertoires to cytomegalovirus serostatus. The aim of the study was to test whether cataloging public T cell receptors could identify signatures of past pathogen exposure. Of the approximately 400 genotyped donors, 65% to 90% fell in the genetic ancestry cluster associated with self-reported Caucasian donors. An earlier analysis of some 500 of the donors applied high-throughput TCR beta sequencing to assess whether each TCR beta V gene segment acted as functional or pseudogenic. Every discovery cohort repertoire had been produced on one sequencing platform. A later analysis re-analyzed previously published TCR beta repertoires from 650 to 800 donors and added high-resolution HLA genotyping to study TCR occurrence patterns. Donor age, sex, ethnicity and CMV serostatus were collected together with the repertoire data. Along with the roughly 700-subject first cohort, a separate validation cohort of over a hundred different subjects was used. HLA typing included class I and class II loci at four-digit resolution. The later analysis used no new phenotypic data to find candidate immune exposures, relying instead on TCR beta sequences and their occurrence across donors.

The CDR3 starts with the cysteine, ends with the phenylalanine, and has 15 residues. Only the CDR3 portion is preserved as DNA: 45 bases, with reading frame beginning at the first base. From V the trimming removes 4 bases and from J it removes 0 bases, while the gene matches leave 3 bases of the junction unaccounted for. Via the germline V gene, CDR1 is SGHRS and CDR2 YFSETQ. Summary of the overall study and its limitations: At a false discovery rate of 0.05, a later analysis linked about 17,000 TCR beta sequences to specific HLA alleles. A later analysis found that TCR association rates varied across HLA loci, with DRB1 alleles showing the most associated TCRs and HLA-C alleles the fewest. A cluster of highly shared sequence variants was judged likely to be a technical artifact of the sequencing pipeline. It was suggested by the authors that the approach could potentially be generalized to other disease states and immunological phenotypes. CMV serostatus was the only immune exposure information available for the cohort. Because the 87-base-pair reads could not distinguish some IMGT-functional V segments, including TRBV6-2 and TRBV6-3, those segments were excluded. The study listed 150 to 200 TCR beta chains as associated with cytomegalovirus. Broadly in line with IMGT annotations, most TCR beta V segments showed up in productive rearrangements about 87% or about 30% of the time in an earlier analysis of under 700 of the donors. A later genetic analysis associated a missense DCLRE1C variant with V-gene and J-gene trimming of TCR beta chains, and an independent cohort replicated the association. The cohort was sequenced for TCR beta chains only, and without alpha or paired-chain data the features that could be detected were limited. Because counts were too low, more than 15 rarely observed V segments, including chromosome 9 orphons, were excluded from the earlier analysis of around 590 of the donors. A later genetic analysis reported fewer N-insertions in productive TCRs among donors in an Asian-associated ancestry cluster than the approximately 670-donor mean. Linkage disequilibrium might explain the correlated functional status among segregating V segments, but an unknown experimental factor could not be excluded. Compared with equally common non-associated chains, HLA-associated TCR beta chains in a later analysis were more clonally expanded and had lower generation probabilities. A further reported finding was that TCR beta sequences accurately predicted the HLA-A and HLA-B alleles for most subjects in the first cohort. A few of the identified cytomegalovirus-associated TCR beta chains were confirmed in vitro to be specific for cytomegalovirus antigens. Most CMV-associated TCR beta chains appeared to be HLA-restricted in a later analysis, and the HLA associations seemed to be driven largely by CMV exposure. Most TCR sequences were seen in very few donors, while some public TCRs were found in many individuals. Assigning TCR associations to individual alleles was difficult when HLA alleles, especially DR and DQ, strongly co-occurred. Several of the top co-occurrence clusters appeared to be linked to parvovirus B19, influenza, CMV and Epstein-Barr virus, according to a later analysis. Sequencing depth was assumed to be roughly uniform across donors in the presence/absence analyses, though that assumption may not hold. In both the original and validation cohorts, the classifier was reported to diagnose cytomegalovirus status with high specificity and sensitivity. Because HLA typing was missing for some donors at each locus, association tests included only the typed subset.

The cohort was made up of approximately 700 healthy bone marrow donors. All cohort members were sampled while nominally healthy, although unrecorded immune exposures were likely present. The donor tested CMV seronegative, placing the donor among the 350 or so seronegative members of the cohort. A peripheral blood sample was collected from each donor, and TCR beta sequencing was performed on peripheral blood mononuclear cells. Genomic DNA extraction from the blood cell samples was performed with the Qiagen DNeasy Blood Extraction Kit. The chain couples TRBV5-1 to TRBJ2-1, with 8 bases aligning to TRBD1. The sequence derives from a female donor in good health and CMV-seronegative. The sample consisted of PBMCs. The bases read TGCGCCAGCAGCAACGGACAGGGCTCCTACAATGAGCAGTTCTTC. Its protein reads: CASSNGQGSYNEQFF.